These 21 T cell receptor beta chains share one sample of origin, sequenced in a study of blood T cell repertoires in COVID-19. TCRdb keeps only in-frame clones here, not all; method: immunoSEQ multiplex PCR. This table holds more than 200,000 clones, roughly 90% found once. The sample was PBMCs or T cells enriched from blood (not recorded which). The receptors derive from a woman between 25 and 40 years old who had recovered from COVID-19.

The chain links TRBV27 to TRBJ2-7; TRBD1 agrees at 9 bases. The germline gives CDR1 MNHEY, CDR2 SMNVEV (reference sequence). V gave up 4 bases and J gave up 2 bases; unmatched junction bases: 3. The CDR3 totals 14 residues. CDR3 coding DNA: TGTGCCAGCAGTTCCGGGACAGGGCCCTACGAGCAGTACTTC. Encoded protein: CASSSGTGPYEQYF.

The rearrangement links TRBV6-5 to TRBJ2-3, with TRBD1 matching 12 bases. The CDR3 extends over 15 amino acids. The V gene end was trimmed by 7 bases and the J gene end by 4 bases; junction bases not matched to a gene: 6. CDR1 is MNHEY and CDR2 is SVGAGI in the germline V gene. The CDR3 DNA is TGTGCCAGCAATTCGGGACAGGGGGCCGCAGATACGCAGTATTTT. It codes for CASNSGQGAADTQYF.

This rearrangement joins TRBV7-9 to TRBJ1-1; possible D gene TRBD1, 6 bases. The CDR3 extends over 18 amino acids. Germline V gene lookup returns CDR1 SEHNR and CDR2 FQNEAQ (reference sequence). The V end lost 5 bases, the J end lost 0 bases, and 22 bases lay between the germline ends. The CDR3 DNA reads TGTGCCAGCAGCCCGGGGGGGCAGGCCCTAATTATGAACACTGAAGCTTTCTTT. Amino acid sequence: CASSPGGQALIMNTEAFF. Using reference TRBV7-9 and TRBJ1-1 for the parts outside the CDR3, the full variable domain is DTGVSQNPRHKITKRGQNVTFRCDPISEHNRLYWYRQTLGQGPEFLTYFQNEAQLEKSRLLSDRFSAERPKGSFSTLEIQRTEQGDSAMYLCASSPGGQALIMNTEAFFGQGTRLTVV.

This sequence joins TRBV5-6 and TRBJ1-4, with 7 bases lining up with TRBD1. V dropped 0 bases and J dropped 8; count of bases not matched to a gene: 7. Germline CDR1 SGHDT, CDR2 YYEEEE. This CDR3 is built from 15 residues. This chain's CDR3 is CASSLGRTGYEKLFF. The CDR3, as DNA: TGTGCCAGCAGCTTGGGAAGGACAGGTTACGAAAAACTGTTTTTT.

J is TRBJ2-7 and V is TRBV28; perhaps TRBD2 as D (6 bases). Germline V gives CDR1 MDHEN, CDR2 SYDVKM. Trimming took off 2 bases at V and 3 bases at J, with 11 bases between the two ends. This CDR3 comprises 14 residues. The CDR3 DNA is TGTGCCAGCAGTTTAGGCCAGGGAGGCTACGAGCAGTACTTC. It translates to CASSLGQGGYEQYF.

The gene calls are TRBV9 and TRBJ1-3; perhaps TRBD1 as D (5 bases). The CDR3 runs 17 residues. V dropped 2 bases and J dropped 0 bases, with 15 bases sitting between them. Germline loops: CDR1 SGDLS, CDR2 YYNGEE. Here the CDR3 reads CASSVMGRSSSGNTIYF. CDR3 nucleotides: TGTGCCAGCAGCGTCATGGGGCGTTCGAGCTCTGGAAACACCATATATTTT.

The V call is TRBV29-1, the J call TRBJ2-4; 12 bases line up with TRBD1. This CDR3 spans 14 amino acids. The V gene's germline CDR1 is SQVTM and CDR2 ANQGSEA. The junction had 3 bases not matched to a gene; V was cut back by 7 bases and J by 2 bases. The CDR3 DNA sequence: TGCAGCGCCGGGACAGGGGGCTCCAAAAACATTCAGTACTTC. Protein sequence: CSAGTGGSKNIQYF.

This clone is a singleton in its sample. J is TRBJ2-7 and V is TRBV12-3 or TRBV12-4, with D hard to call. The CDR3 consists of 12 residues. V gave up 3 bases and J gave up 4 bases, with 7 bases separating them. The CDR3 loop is CASSFVRYEQYF. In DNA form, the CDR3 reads TGTGCCAGCAGTTTTGTTCGGTACGAGCAGTACTTC.

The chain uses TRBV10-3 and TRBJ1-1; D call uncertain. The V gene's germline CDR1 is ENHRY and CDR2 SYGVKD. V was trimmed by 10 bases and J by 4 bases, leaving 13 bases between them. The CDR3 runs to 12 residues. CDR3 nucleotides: TGTGCCACCGTCCGGGAGGGCACTGAAGCTTTCTTT. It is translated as CATVREGTEAFF.

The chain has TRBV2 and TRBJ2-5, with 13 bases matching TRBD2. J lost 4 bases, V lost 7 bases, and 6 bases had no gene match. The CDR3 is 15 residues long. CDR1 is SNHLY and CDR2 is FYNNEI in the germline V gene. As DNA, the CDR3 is TGTGCCAGCACGGGACTAGCGGGATTCGGAGAGACCCAGTACTTC. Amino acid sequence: CASTGLAGFGETQYF.

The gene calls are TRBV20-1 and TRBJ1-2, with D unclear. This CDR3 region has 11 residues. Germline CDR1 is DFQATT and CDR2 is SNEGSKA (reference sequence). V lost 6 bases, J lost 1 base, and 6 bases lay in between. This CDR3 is CSAQSNYGYTF. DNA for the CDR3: TGCAGTGCACAAAGTAACTATGGCTACACCTTC.

The CDR3 spells CASSDSLGAVAEQFF. In DNA form, the CDR3 reads TGTGCCAGCAGTGACTCCTTGGGGGCGGTTGCTGAGCAGTTCTTC. The chain recombines TRBV6-4 with TRBJ2-1, with a weak D call TRBD1 (6 bases). CDR3 length: 15 residues. The germline gives CDR1 MRHNA, CDR2 SNTAGT. The germline V and J ends were trimmed by 0 bases and 9 bases, with 15 bases remaining between them.

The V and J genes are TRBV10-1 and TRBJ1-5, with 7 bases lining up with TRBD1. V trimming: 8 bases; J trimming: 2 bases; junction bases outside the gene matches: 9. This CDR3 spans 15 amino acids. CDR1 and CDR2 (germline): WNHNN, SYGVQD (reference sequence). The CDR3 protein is CASCRRGRGNQPQHF. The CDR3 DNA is TGCGCCAGCTGTAGAAGGGGGCGGGGCAATCAGCCCCAGCATTTT.

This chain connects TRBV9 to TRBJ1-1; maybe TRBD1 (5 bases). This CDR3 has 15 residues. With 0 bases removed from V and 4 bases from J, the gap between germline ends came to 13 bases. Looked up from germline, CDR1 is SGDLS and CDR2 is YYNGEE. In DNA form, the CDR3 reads TGTGCCAGCAGCGTAGATGGGGGGGTCGGCACTGAAGCTTTCTTT. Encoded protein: CASSVDGGVGTEAFF.

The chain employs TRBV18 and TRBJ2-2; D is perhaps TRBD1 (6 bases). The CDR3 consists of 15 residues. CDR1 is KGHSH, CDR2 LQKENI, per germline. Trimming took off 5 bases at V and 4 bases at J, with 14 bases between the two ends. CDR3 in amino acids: CASSFSGTPTGELFF. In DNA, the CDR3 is TGTGCCAGCTCATTTTCCGGGACACCCACCGGGGAGCTGTTTTTT.

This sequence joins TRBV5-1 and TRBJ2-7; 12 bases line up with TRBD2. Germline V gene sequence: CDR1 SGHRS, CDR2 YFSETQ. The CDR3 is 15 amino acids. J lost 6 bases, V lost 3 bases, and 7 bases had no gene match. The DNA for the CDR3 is TGCGCCAGCAGCTCCCCTGGACTAGCGGGACGCGAGCAGTACTTC. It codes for CASSSPGLAGREQYF.

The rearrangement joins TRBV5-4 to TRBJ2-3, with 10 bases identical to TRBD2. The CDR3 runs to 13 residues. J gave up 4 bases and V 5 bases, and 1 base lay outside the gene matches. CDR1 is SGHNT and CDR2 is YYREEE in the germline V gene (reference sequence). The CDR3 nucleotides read TGTGCCAGCAGACTAGCGGGACCAGATACGCAGTATTTT. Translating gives CASRLAGPDTQYF.

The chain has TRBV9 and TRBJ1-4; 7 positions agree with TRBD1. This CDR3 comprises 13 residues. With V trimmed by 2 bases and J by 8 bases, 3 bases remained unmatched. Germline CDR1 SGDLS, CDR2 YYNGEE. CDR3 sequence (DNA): TGTGCCAGCAGCGTCGGGACAGCAGAAAAACTGTTTTTT. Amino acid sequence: CASSVGTAEKLFF. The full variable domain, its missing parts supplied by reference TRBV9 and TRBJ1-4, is DSGVTQTPKHLITATGQRVTLRCSPRSGDLSVYWYQQSLDQGLQFLIQYYNGEERAKGNILERFSAQQFPDLHSELNLSSLELGDSALYFCASSVGTAEKLFFGSGTQLSVL.

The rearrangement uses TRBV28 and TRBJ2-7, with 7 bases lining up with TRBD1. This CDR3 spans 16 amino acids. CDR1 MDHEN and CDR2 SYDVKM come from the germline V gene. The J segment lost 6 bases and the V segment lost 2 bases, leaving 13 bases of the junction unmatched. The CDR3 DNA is TGTGCCAGCAGTTTACCAGGACAGGTAAAAGAGGTCGAGCAGTACTTC. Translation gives CASSLPGQVKEVEQYF.

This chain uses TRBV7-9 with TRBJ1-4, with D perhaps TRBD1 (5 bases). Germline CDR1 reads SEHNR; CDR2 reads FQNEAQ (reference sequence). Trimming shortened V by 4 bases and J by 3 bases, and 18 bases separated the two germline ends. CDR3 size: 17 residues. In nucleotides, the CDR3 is TGTGCCAGCAGCTCTAACGCTTGGGGGGTAGCTAATGAAAAACTGTTTTTT. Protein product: CASSSNAWGVANEKLFF. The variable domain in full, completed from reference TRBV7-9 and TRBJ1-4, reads DTGVSQNPRHKITKRGQNVTFRCDPISEHNRLYWYRQTLGQGPEFLTYFQNEAQLEKSRLLSDRFSAERPKGSFSTLEIQRTEQGDSAMYLCASSSNAWGVANEKLFFGSGTQLSVL.

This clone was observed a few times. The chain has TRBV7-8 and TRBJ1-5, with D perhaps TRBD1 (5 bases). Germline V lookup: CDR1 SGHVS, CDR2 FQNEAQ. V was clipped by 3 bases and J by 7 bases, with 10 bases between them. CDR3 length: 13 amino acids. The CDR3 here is CASSFVGLQPQHF. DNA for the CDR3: TGTGCCAGCAGCTTCGTGGGGCTCCAGCCCCAGCATTTT.